Listed below are T cell receptor beta chains from one sample, sequenced in a study of cytomegalovirus exposure and HLA in healthy donors. The assay was immunoSEQ multiplex PCR, and TCRdb's table has in-frame clones only and misses some. The table includes 100,000 to 120,000 clones, 70% to 90% detected once. Material: PBMCs. The receptors come from a man aged 35-49 years in good health and CMV-seronegative. The CDR3 runs from the conserved cysteine through the conserved F or W. D genes are given only for firm matches. The size entry is marked missing in some rows and otherwise reads once, few, many or a size class.

d_call j_call v_call clone_size cdr3_nt cdr3_aa
- TRBJ2-7 TRBV6-1 few TGTGCCAGCAGTGAATACACAGGAGACTACGAGCAGTACTTC CASSEYTGDYEQYF
- TRBJ2-7 TRBV5-1 - TGCGCCAGTCGACCTTTCACAGGGAGCTCCTACGAGCAGTACTTC CASRPFTGSSYEQYF
- TRBJ2-5 TRBV7-2 - TGTGCCAGCAGCTTACCAGGGACAAAGACCCAGTACTTC CASSLPGTKTQYF
- TRBJ2-7 TRBV27 - TGTGCCAGCAGTTATCCGTCAGCCTTTCTGGGAGACGAGCAGTACTTC CASSYPSAFLGDEQYF
- TRBJ1-3 TRBV30 - TGTGCCTGGAGTGTAAGCCTCTCTGGAAACACCATATATTTT CAWSVSLSGNTIYF
TRBD2 TRBJ2-1 TRBV27 once TGTGCCAGCCTTAGCGGGGGAGGTAACAATGAGCAGTTCTTC CASLSGGGNNEQFF
- TRBJ1-5 TRBV7-2 - TGTGCCAGCAGCTTCTTCGGACAGCCTGGGGGCAATCAGCCCCAGCATTTT CASSFFGQPGGNQPQHF
- TRBJ1-2 TRBV5-5 - TGTGCCAGCAGCTCATCCACAGGGAATTACGGCTACACCTTC CASSSSTGNYGYTF
- TRBJ1-2 TRBV5-1 - TGCGCCAGCAGCTTGGGGCAGGCTAACTATGGCTACACCTTC CASSLGQANYGYTF
- TRBJ2-2 TRBV29-1 - TGCAGCGTTGAAGATCGGTCGGGGAACACCGGGGAGCTGTTTTTT CSVEDRSGNTGELFF
- TRBJ2-2 TRBV6-4 - TGTGCCAGCAGCCGGGGGACTGCCACCGGGGAGCTGTTTTTT CASSRGTATGELFF
- TRBJ1-1 TRBV30 - TGTGCCTGGGGGGGGATCAACACTGAAGCTTTCTTT CAWGGINTEAFF
TRBD1 TRBJ2-7 TRBV28 - TGTGCCAGCAGTTTAACAGGGGGTAGGTACGAGCAGTACTTC CASSLTGGRYEQYF
- TRBJ1-3 TRBV30 - TGTGCCTGGACAATAGGGAGGTTATCCTCTGGAAACACCATATATTTT CAWTIGRLSSGNTIYF
- TRBJ2-2 TRBV7-9 - TGTGCCAGCAGCTTATCGCAGGCCGCCGGGGAGCTGTTTTTT CASSLSQAAGELFF
TRBD1 TRBJ1-2 TRBV5-1 - TGCGCCAGCAGCGTAGCCGGGACAGGGGACGGCGGCTACACCTTC CASSVAGTGDGGYTF
- TRBJ1-5 TRBV28 - TGTGCCAGCAGTCCCCTAAGGGGGAGCAATCAGCCCCAGCATTTT CASSPLRGSNQPQHF
TRBD2 TRBJ2-3 TRBV29-1 - TGCAGCGTCGAGCGGGGGGCGGGTGATACGCAGTATTTT CSVERGAGDTQYF
- TRBJ1-6 TRBV5-6 - TGTGCCAGCAGCTCGCGGGGGACCTATAATTCACCCCTCCACTTT CASSSRGTYNSPLHF
- TRBJ1-2 TRBV6-1 - TGTGCCAGCAGTGCAACTTACGCGGATGGCTACACCTTC CASSATYADGYTF
- TRBJ2-7 TRBV15 - TGTGCCACCAGCAGAGAGTTGGCAGGGACCTACGAGCAGTACTTC CATSRELAGTYEQYF
- TRBJ1-2 TRBV7-2 - TGTGCCAGCAGCTTTACAGGAAACTATGGCTACACCTTC CASSFTGNYGYTF
TRBD1 TRBJ1-1 TRBV7-3 - TGTGCCAGCAGCCGGACAGGGGGCACTGAAGCTTTCTTT CASSRTGGTEAFF
- TRBJ1-4 TRBV5-1 - TGCGCCAGCAGCTTGACGGGGTCCGAAAAACTGTTTTTT CASSLTGSEKLFF
- TRBJ2-7 TRBV6-6 - TGTGCCAGCAGTTACGCGGGGACGAGCTCCTACGAGCAGTACTTC CASSYAGTSSYEQYF
TRBD2 TRBJ2-7 TRBV5-6 once TGTGCCAGCAGCTTACCGGGACTAGCGGGGGATTCTCTCGAGCAGTACTTC CASSLPGLAGDSLEQYF
- TRBJ1-2 TRBV6-5 - TGTGCCAGCCAGGGGAGTGGCCATGGTGGCTACACCTTC CASQGSGHGGYTF
- TRBJ1-1 TRBV28 - TGTGCCAGCAGTTTGAACGGAGGGGAAGCTTTCTTT CASSLNGGEAFF
TRBD1 TRBJ1-6 TRBV5-1 - TGCGCCAGCAGCCCGGACAGGGTAGGATCACCCCTCCACTTT CASSPDRVGSPLHF
- TRBJ1-1 TRBV18 - TGTGCCAGCTCACCACCGGAGCGCGGGGCTGAAGCTTTCTTT CASSPPERGAEAFF
- TRBJ1-6 TRBV5-1 - TGCGCTAGCAGCTTGGGGTCGCAGGGAAACGCACCCCTCCACTTT CASSLGSQGNAPLHF
- TRBJ1-1 TRBV7-2 - TGTGCCAGCAGCTTAGTGCCGGGAAACACTGAAGCTTTCTTT CASSLVPGNTEAFF
- TRBJ2-1 TRBV18 - TGTGCCAGCTCACCGGGGGGGCTCAATGAGCAGTTCTTC CASSPGGLNEQFF
TRBD1 TRBJ1-2 TRBV28 - TGTGCCAGCAGTTTATCGGGACAGGGCGGTAACTATGGCTACACCTTC CASSLSGQGGNYGYTF
TRBD2 TRBJ2-3 TRBV6-6 - TGTGCCAGCAGTTACCCGGGGGGGCAAGATACGCAGTATTTT CASSYPGGQDTQYF